The 20 T cell receptor beta chains listed next were all sequenced from one sample in a study of T cell repertoires in cytomegalovirus infection. A single record per CDR3 protein comes from TCRdb applying MiXCR to the reads. The sample consists of about 130,000 distinct CDR3 sequences, 7% to 9.5% of them appearing once. The sequenced sample consisted of PBMCs. These receptors originate from a human donor in good health (CMV status not recorded). Some clones in this sample may be carry-over from other donors' samples.

This clonotype was observed at least ten times. The chain carries TRBV6-1 and TRBJ2-7; 7 bases fit TRBD1. The V segment lost 6 bases and the J segment 3 bases; nucleotides outside the gene matches: 14. Germline loops: CDR1 MNHNS, CDR2 SASEGT. This CDR3 comprises 16 residues. The CDR3 DNA reads as TGTGCCAGCAGACCCCACCAGACAGGGCGCGACTACGAGCAGTACTTC. Encoded protein: CASRPHQTGRDYEQYF.

This clonotype came up many times. The genes are TRBV2 and TRBJ1-3; the D gene is possibly TRBD1 (6 bases). Germline-derived CDR1 and CDR2 are SNHLY and FYNNEI. The CDR3 has 17 residues. Deletions cut 0 bases from V and 2 bases from J, with 14 bases between. The CDR3 loop reads CASSEAGGLLTGNTIYF. CDR3 bases: TGTGCCAGCAGTGAAGCAGGGGGACTATTAACTGGAAACACCATATATTTT. Filled out from reference TRBV2 and TRBJ1-3, the complete variable domain reads EPEVTQTPSHQVTQMGQEVILRCVPISNHLYFYWYRQILGQKVEFLVSFYNNEISEKSEIFDDQFSVERPDGSNFTLKIRSTKLEDSAMYFCASSEAGGLLTGNTIYFGEGSWLTVV.

The chain recombines TRBV20-1 with TRBJ1-5; possible D gene TRBD1, 5 bases. The V end lost 3 bases, the J end lost 0 bases, and 9 bases lay between the germline ends. The CDR3 extends over 14 amino acids. CDR1 and CDR2 from the germline V gene are DFQATT and SNEGSKA (reference sequence). CDR3 region: CSASRQSSNQPQHF. The DNA for the CDR3 is TGCAGTGCTAGTAGACAGTCTAGCAATCAGCCCCAGCATTTT.

Ten or more counts support this clonotype. This sequence joins TRBV12-3 or TRBV12-4 and TRBJ1-1, with D unclear. V lost 1 base and J 1 base, leaving 4 bases between the germline ends. This CDR3 contains 13 residues. CDR3 nucleotide sequence: TGTGCCAGCAGTTTAGGCGCGAACACTGAAGCTTTCTTT. Translation: CASSLGANTEAFF.

This clonotype was found many times. The rearrangement links TRBV4-1 to TRBJ1-4, with D perhaps TRBD1 (6 bases). V was clipped by 4 bases and J by 4 bases, with 19 bases between them. The V gene's germline CDR1 is MGHRA and CDR2 YSYEKL. The CDR3 is 17 residues long. The CDR3 region has the DNA TGCGCCAGCAGCCCATTTCCCTCCAGGGGACGTAATGAAAAACTGTTTTTT. Protein: CASSPFPSRGRNEKLFF.

There are many counts of this clonotype. The gene calls are TRBV27 and TRBJ2-7; D is perhaps TRBD2 (5 bases). Germline CDR1 MNHEY, CDR2 SMNVEV (reference sequence). V gave up 3 bases and J gave up 4 bases, with 16 bases separating them. The CDR3 has 15 residues. For the CDR3, the DNA is TGTGCCAGCAGTTTCCGGGAAGGGTTCGGGTACGAGCAGTACTTC. Translating gives CASSFREGFGYEQYF.

This clonotype has a count of ten or more. The rearrangement links TRBV10-3 to TRBJ2-3; TRBD2 agrees at 14 bases. Germline V gives CDR1 ENHRY, CDR2 SYGVKD. The CDR3 extends over 14 amino acids. The junction had 2 bases not matched to a gene; V was cut back by 8 bases and J by 4 bases. As DNA, the CDR3 is TGTGCCATCTCGACTAGCGGGGGGGCAGATACGCAGTATTTT. Translation gives CAISTSGGADTQYF.

This clonotype was counted ten times or more. V is TRBV7-2 and J is TRBJ2-2; D is unresolved. V was shortened by 7 bases and J by 3 bases, with 3 bases between the two germline ends. The CDR3 covers 11 residues. From germline, CDR1 is SGHTA and CDR2 FQGNSA. The CDR3 coding sequence is TGTGCCAGCACCCACACCGGGGAGCTGTTTTTT. Its protein product is CASTHTGELFF.

At least ten counts were recorded for this clonotype. This rearrangement joins TRBV12-3 or TRBV12-4 to TRBJ1-5, with 7 bases matching TRBD1. V was pared by 6 bases and J by 7 bases, with 9 bases of the junction left unmatched. The CDR3 contains 14 residues. In DNA, the CDR3 is TGTGCCAGCAGGACCGACAGGGTAGAACAGCCCCAGCATTTT. Translating it yields CASRTDRVEQPQHF.

This clonotype was picked up a small number of times. The J gene is TRBJ1-4, the V gene TRBV25-1; a possible D gene is TRBD1 (5 bases). V was shortened by 4 bases and J by 4 bases, with 13 bases between the two germline ends. Germline lookup yields CDR1 MGHDK and CDR2 SYGVNS. CDR3 length equals 15 residues. CDR3 sequence reads: CASSATGSHNEKLFF. For the CDR3, the DNA is TGTGCCAGCAGTGCCACAGGAAGCCATAATGAAAAACTGTTTTTT.

V gene TRBV6-5 combines with J gene TRBJ2-1, with a tentative D call TRBD1 (6 bases). Germline-derived CDR1 and CDR2 are MNHEY and SVGAGI. The CDR3 totals 15 residues. The germline V and J ends were trimmed by 6 bases and 4 bases, with 16 bases remaining between them. The CDR3 nucleotides read TGTGCCAGCAGACAGGGCTGGACAGATTACAATGAGCAGTTCTTC. Protein: CASRQGWTDYNEQFF.

This clonotype was counted many times. The CDR3 region is CASSISQPPWRHEQFF. In nucleotides, the CDR3 is TGTGCCAGTAGTATCAGCCAGCCGCCATGGAGGCATGAGCAGTTCTTC. The chain joins TRBV19 to TRBJ2-1, with D possibly being TRBD2 (5 bases). Germline V CDR1 and CDR2: LNHDA, SQIVND (reference sequence). CDR3 length: 16 residues. V lost 3 bases and J lost 8, with 20 bases in between. Combining the CDR3 with reference TRBV19 and TRBJ2-1 gives the whole variable domain DGGITQSPKYLFRKEGQNVTLSCEQNLNHDAMYWYRQDPGQGLRLIYYSQIVNDFQKGDIAEGYSVSREKKESFPLTVTSAQKNPTAFYLCASSISQPPWRHEQFFGPGTRLTVL.

This clonotype has a count of ten or more. V and J are TRBV28 and TRBJ2-3; maybe TRBD2 (6 bases). Germline-derived CDR1 and CDR2 are MDHEN and SYDVKM. V was clipped by 6 bases and J by 4 bases, with 23 bases between them. The CDR3 runs 17 residues. The chain's CDR3 is CASSPILRGRGPDTQYF. In DNA form, the CDR3 reads TGTGCCAGCAGCCCCATCCTACGGGGGAGAGGCCCAGATACGCAGTATTTT.

This clonotype showed up many times. The chain carries TRBV5-5 and TRBJ2-5, with TRBD2 as a possible D gene (6 bases). Germline lookup yields CDR1 SGHKS and CDR2 YYEKEE (reference sequence). Deletions cut 3 bases from V and 5 bases from J, with 17 bases between. This CDR3 region has 15 residues. The CDR3 coding sequence is TGTGCCAGCAGCTCAGGTGGGACTCCCATGGAGACCCAGTACTTC. Translation: CASSSGGTPMETQYF.

This chain links TRBV29-1 with TRBJ1-1; D perhaps matches TRBD1 (5 bases). V was pared by 4 bases and J by 2 bases, with 11 bases between. CDR3 length: 13 residues. The germline V gene has CDR1 SQVTM and CDR2 ANQGSEA. The CDR3: CSVVGTTNTEAFF. CDR3 coding DNA: TGCAGCGTTGTAGGGACCACTAACACTGAAGCTTTCTTT.

This chain joins TRBV6-1 and TRBJ2-1; 9 bases fit TRBD2. This CDR3 comprises 14 residues. Germline V gene lookup returns CDR1 MNHNS and CDR2 SASEGT. The J segment lost 7 bases and the V segment lost 8 bases, leaving 9 bases of the junction unmatched. The CDR3 region is CASHRGGAENEQFF. DNA for the CDR3: TGTGCCAGCCACCGCGGGGGGGCCGAGAATGAGCAGTTCTTC.

The V gene is TRBV12-3 or TRBV12-4, the J gene TRBJ2-3; 10 bases fit TRBD2. J was trimmed by 6 bases and V by 6 bases; bases with no gene match: 15. The CDR3 extends over 17 amino acids. The chain's CDR3 is CASRPHPGLAPSDTQYF. CDR3 bases: TGTGCCAGCAGACCCCACCCGGGACTAGCGCCCTCCGATACGCAGTATTTT.

This clonotype was detected many times. The chain has TRBV12-3 or TRBV12-4 and TRBJ1-3; tentatively, D is TRBD1 (6 bases). V was shortened by 5 bases and J by 4 bases, with 15 bases between the two germline ends. The length of the CDR3 is 15 residues. CDR3 nucleotide sequence: TGTGCCAGCAGTGATCCCTCAGGGGACGGAAACACCATATATTTT. The encoded protein is CASSDPSGDGNTIYF.

Here the CDR3 reads CSVEEGTSGYTF. CDR3 DNA sequence: TGCAGCGTTGAAGAGGGAACAAGTGGCTACACCTTC. This sequence joins TRBV29-1 and TRBJ1-2, with unresolved D. This CDR3 is built from 12 residues. V was shortened by 0 bases and J by 7 bases, with 9 bases between the two germline ends. The V gene's germline CDR1 is SQVTM and CDR2 ANQGSEA.

The V call is TRBV4-2, the J call TRBJ2-1; maybe TRBD1 (6 bases). This CDR3 contains 15 residues. Deletions cut 5 bases from V and 2 bases from J, with 13 bases between. Germline V gene data show CDR1 as LGHNA and CDR2 as YNFKEQ. Here the CDR3 DNA reads TGTGCCAGCAGCACCTACAGGGACCCCTACAATGAGCAGTTCTTC. It specifies CASSTYRDPYNEQFF.